The clone carrying this T cell receptor (beta chain) was seen more than once but under ten times. Its antigen is as yet unknown. TCRdb itself ran the 5' RACE reads through MiXCR, one entry per CDR3 protein. Here the sample spans around 440,000 distinct CDR3 sequences, roughly 15% being singletons. This specimen comes from a study of CD8 T cells in ankylosing spondylitis. Findings and caveats of the study: Blood from ankylosing spondylitis patients appeared to carry a characteristic roughly 8-variant TCR beta motif.

V shed 6 bases, J shed 5 bases, and the junction held 12 bases outside the gene matches. This CDR3 contains 15 residues. In germline, CDR1 is MNHEY, CDR2 SVGEGT. This receptor was obtained from a male donor with ankylosing spondylitis. Source material: blood, either unsorted or a sorted T cell fraction (not recorded which). The rearrangement joins TRBV6-2 or TRBV6-3 to TRBJ2-5; 7 bases align to TRBD2. The CDR3 bases are TGTGCCAGCAGCCACGAACGGGGGGTTGAGGAGACCCAGTACTTC. Translating it yields CASSHERGVEETQYF.